What follows are 16 T cell receptor beta chains derived from one specimen sequenced in a study of untreated major depressive disorder. Measured with immunoSEQ multiplex PCR; TCRdb has only the in-frame clones, and not every one. Of 20,000 to 25,000 clones in the sample, 70% to 90% were seen once. The sequenced sample consisted of CD4+ T cells from PBMCs. These receptors came from a woman in her thirties in good health.

This sequence joins TRBV29-1 and TRBJ1-2; 8 nucleotides agree with TRBD1. The trim removed 8 bases at V and 1 base at J, leaving 3 bases unmatched. This CDR3 has 12 residues. Germline V CDR1 and CDR2: SQVTM, ANQGSEA. CDR3 sequence reads: CSMDRVNYGYTF. The CDR3 DNA reads TGCAGCATGGACAGGGTTAACTATGGCTACACCTTC.

The chain has TRBV6-6 and TRBJ1-2, with TRBD1 as a possible D gene (6 bases). The CDR3 is 13 amino acids. Germline assignment: CDR1 MNHNY and CDR2 SVGAGI (reference sequence). The V end lost 4 bases, the J end lost 2 bases, and 8 bases lay between the germline ends. The DNA of the CDR3 is TGTGCCAGCAGTTCCCAGGGGAACTATGGCTACACCTTC. Translation: CASSSQGNYGYTF.

The chain couples TRBV19 to TRBJ1-1; TRBD1 might be the D (5 bases). The CDR3 totals 15 residues. Germline values: CDR1 LNHDA, CDR2 SQIVND (reference sequence). Trimming pared 4 bases from V and 1 base from J, leaving 13 bases between. The CDR3 nucleotides read TGTGCCAGTAGTACAGCGGGGGAGCCGAACACTGAAGCTTTCTTT. It is translated as CASSTAGEPNTEAFF.

This chain connects TRBV7-3 to TRBJ2-2; tentative D call: TRBD1 (5 bases). Germline lookup yields CDR1 SGHTA and CDR2 FQGTGA. The CDR3 contains 15 residues. The V gene lost 5 bases and the J gene lost 5 bases, with 15 bases spanning the gap. In nucleotides, the CDR3 is TGTGCCAGCAGCACCTCGGTCAAGGGGACCGGGGAGCTGTTTTTT. Its protein product is CASSTSVKGTGELFF.

In DNA, the CDR3 is TGTGCCAGCAGTCCCGGGACTCCGACGGCCCCTGGAAACACCATATATTTT. It codes for CASSPGTPTAPGNTIYF. The chain has TRBV25-1 and TRBJ1-3; D is perhaps TRBD1 (5 bases). The CDR3 has 17 amino acids. Germline CDR1 and CDR2: MGHDK and SYGVNS. V was cut by 5 bases and J by 2 bases, with 19 bases left in between. The full variable domain, rest sourced from reference TRBV25-1 and TRBJ1-3, is EADIYQTPRYLVIGTGKKITLECSQTMGHDKMYWYQQDPGMELHLIHYSYGVNSTEKGDLSSESTVSRIRTEHFPLTLESARPSHTSQYLCASSPGTPTAPGNTIYFGEGSWLTVV.

The V call is TRBV4-2, the J call TRBJ2-1, with D maybe TRBD1 (6 bases). The V gene lost 2 bases and the J gene lost 6 bases, with 11 bases spanning the gap. The CDR3 loop spans 14 amino acids. Germline assignment: CDR1 LGHNA and CDR2 YNFKEQ. Here the CDR3 reads CASSQPQGLNEQFF. In DNA form, the CDR3 reads TGTGCCAGCAGCCAACCCCAGGGGCTCAATGAGCAGTTCTTC.

The gene calls are TRBV29-1 and TRBJ2-1; 8 bases map to TRBD1. The CDR3 is 14 residues long. The V gene's germline CDR1 is SQVTM and CDR2 ANQGSEA. V shed 4 bases, J shed 5 bases, and the junction held 7 bases outside the gene matches. The CDR3 bases are TGCAGCGTTGCCGACAGGGGTTCCAACAATGAGCAGTTCTTC. Amino acids: CSVADRGSNNEQFF.

V usage is TRBV6-1 and J usage is TRBJ1-4; D may be TRBD1 (6 bases). Germline CDR1 reads MNHNS; CDR2 reads SASEGT. The germline V and J ends were trimmed by 5 bases and 3 bases, with 10 bases remaining between them. The CDR3 spans 14 residues. The CDR3 region is CASSRGGPNEKLFF. The DNA for the CDR3 is TGTGCCAGCAGTCGAGGGGGTCCTAATGAAAAACTGTTTTTT.

The chain uses TRBV5-1 and TRBJ2-1, with 15 positions matching TRBD2. Trimming at V came to 3 bases and at J to 10 bases, leaving 2 bases not matched to a gene. Germline-derived CDR1 and CDR2 are SGHRS and YFSETQ. This CDR3 has 14 residues. This CDR3 is CASSSGLAGGEQFF. CDR3 bases: TGCGCCAGCAGCTCGGGACTAGCGGGGGGCGAGCAGTTCTTC.

The rearrangement links TRBV30 to TRBJ1-2; 7 bases fit TRBD1. Germline V lookup: CDR1 GTSNPN, CDR2 SVGIG (reference sequence). With V trimmed by 5 bases and J by 6 bases, 12 bases remained unmatched. The CDR3 length is 14 residues. This CDR3 is CAWGGRQGSHGYTF. The CDR3 nucleotides read TGTGCCTGGGGGGGTCGACAGGGCTCTCATGGCTACACCTTC.

The V gene is TRBV4-3, the J gene TRBJ1-5, with D unclear. The CDR3 sequence is 14 residues long. V lost 4 bases and J lost 2, with 9 bases in between. Germline values: CDR1 LGHNA, CDR2 YSLEER. The CDR3 spells CASSPRRGNQPQHF. In DNA, the CDR3 is TGCGCCAGCAGCCCCAGGCGGGGCAATCAGCCCCAGCATTTT.

The CDR3 DNA is TGTGCCAGCAGTTACAAGACGGTAGCAACCTACGAGCAGTACTTC. It translates to CASSYKTVATYEQYF. The rearrangement links TRBV6-6 to TRBJ2-7, with no clear D. Trimming shortened V by 2 bases and J by 2 bases, and 13 bases separated the two germline ends. The germline V gene encodes CDR1 MNHNY and CDR2 SVGAGI (reference sequence). This CDR3 is 15 amino acids long.

V is TRBV30 and J is TRBJ2-2; TRBD1 is a possible D gene (6 bases). Germline V gene lookup returns CDR1 GTSNPN and CDR2 SVGIG (reference sequence). V lost 1 base to trimming and J lost 5 bases, with 17 bases between them. The CDR3 sequence is 16 residues long. The CDR3 region has the DNA TGTGCCTGGAGTGGGCGAGGCAGGGGAAGGACCGGGGAGCTGTTTTTT. It specifies CAWSGRGRGRTGELFF.

The chain is built from TRBV7-7 and TRBJ2-1; 9 bases agree with TRBD2. This CDR3 region has 16 residues. V trimming: 5 bases; J trimming: 4 bases; junction bases outside the gene matches: 9. Germline CDR1 SSHAT, CDR2 FNYEAQ (reference sequence). The CDR3 here is CASSPSPSGEYNEQFF. The CDR3, as DNA: TGTGCCAGCAGCCCCTCCCCTAGCGGGGAATACAATGAGCAGTTCTTC.

The chain couples TRBV6-5 to TRBJ1-1, with TRBD1 identical over 10 bases. The CDR3 consists of 14 residues. From germline, CDR1 is MNHEY and CDR2 SVGAGI. Unmatched junction bases numbered 5, after V lost 6 bases and J lost 4 bases. This CDR3 reads CASRRQGAFTEAFF. In DNA form, the CDR3 reads TGTGCCAGCAGAAGACAGGGGGCGTTCACTGAAGCTTTCTTT.

V gene TRBV7-2 combines with J gene TRBJ2-3; the D gene is possibly TRBD2 (7 bases). The CDR3 totals 14 residues. Trimming stripped 8 bases from V and 4 bases from J, with 16 bases between. Germline loops: CDR1 SGHTA, CDR2 FQGNSA. In nucleotides, the CDR3 is TGTGCCAGCCGCCCGGCGGGGGCCGCAGATACGCAGTATTTT. Amino acid sequence: CASRPAGAADTQYF.